One and the same sample provided the 21 T cell receptor beta chains below, sequenced in a study of blood T cell repertoires in COVID-19. The assay was immunoSEQ multiplex PCR, and TCRdb's table has in-frame clones only and misses some. The sample consists of about 380,000 clones, roughly 91% of them appearing once. The sequencing sample was made of PBMCs or T cells enriched from blood (not recorded which). These TCRs come from a woman between 18 and 29 years old who had recovered from COVID-19.

The sample holds one count of this clone. The J gene is TRBJ1-4, the V gene TRBV5-1; D unclear. Trimming pared 5 bases from V and 2 bases from J, leaving 7 bases between. CDR1 and CDR2 (germline): SGHRS, YFSETQ. The CDR3 loop spans 13 amino acids. The CDR3 coding sequence is TGCGCCAGCAGGGGAGTTACTAATGAAAAACTGTTTTTT. Translating gives CASRGVTNEKLFF.

This clone has just one count. The gene calls are TRBV30 and TRBJ1-5; D uncertain. Trimming removed 2 bases from V and 7 bases from J, with 12 bases in between. Germline CDR1 and CDR2: GTSNPN and SVGIG (reference sequence). The CDR3 spans 13 residues. The CDR3 sequence: CAWSKSGLQPQHF. The CDR3 nucleotides read TGTGCCTGGAGTAAATCGGGGTTGCAGCCCCAGCATTTT.

V gene TRBV14 combines with J gene TRBJ1-2; a possible D gene is TRBD1 (6 bases). Trimming stripped 1 base from V and 5 bases from J, with 11 bases between. This CDR3 has 14 amino acids. Germline values: CDR1 SGHDN, CDR2 FVKESK. The CDR3 protein is CASSQVGAQYGYTF. In DNA, the CDR3 is TGTGCCAGCAGCCAAGTGGGGGCGCAGTATGGCTACACCTTC.

The chain carries TRBV7-2 and TRBJ1-3, with D possibly TRBD1 on 6 matching bases. The germline V gene has CDR1 SGHTA and CDR2 FQGNSA. CDR3 size: 16 residues. The V end lost 0 bases, the J end lost 4 bases, and 13 bases lay between the germline ends. The CDR3 bases are TGTGCCAGCAGCTTAGCGGGGGCAGGGCGGGGAAACACCATATATTTT. This gives the protein CASSLAGAGRGNTIYF.

The CDR3 is CASSLVYRDGYTF. The CDR3 coding sequence is TGTGCCAGCAGTTTAGTATACAGGGACGGCTACACCTTC. The chain carries TRBV27 and TRBJ1-2; a possible D gene is TRBD1 (6 bases). Germline-derived CDR1 and CDR2 are MNHEY and SMNVEV (reference sequence). The V end was cut by 2 bases, the J end by 8 bases, with 12 bases between. CDR3 size: 13 residues.

The gene calls are TRBV3-1 (or the pseudogene TRBV3-2) and TRBJ2-7, with a possible D match to TRBD2 (6 bases). V lost 4 bases and J 2 bases, leaving 12 bases between the germline ends. CDR1 is LGHDT, CDR2 YNNKEL, per germline (reference sequence). The CDR3 is 14 amino acids. CDR3: CASSPRDWTYEQYF. As DNA, the CDR3 is TGTGCCAGCAGCCCTCGGGACTGGACCTACGAGCAGTACTTC.

This clone has just one count. The chain is built from TRBV5-1 and TRBJ1-1; 7 positions agree with TRBD1. Trimming cost V 4 bases and J 3 bases; bases outside gene matches: 6. CDR1 and CDR2 from the germline V gene are SGHRS and YFSETQ. The CDR3 spans 14 residues. CDR3 in DNA: TGCGCCAGCAGCCGGGGGACAGAGGACACTGAAGCTTTCTTT. Translated, it gives CASSRGTEDTEAFF.

The genes are TRBV28 and TRBJ1-2; 7 bases agree with TRBD1. The germline V gene has CDR1 MDHEN and CDR2 SYDVKM. This CDR3 spans 14 amino acids. Trimming at V came to 1 base and at J to 5 bases, leaving 4 bases not matched to a gene. CDR3 sequence reads: CASSLFRGLYGYTF. In DNA, the CDR3 is TGTGCCAGCAGTTTATTCAGGGGGTTGTATGGCTACACCTTC.

The chain uses TRBV11-3 and TRBJ2-3, with 7 bases that match TRBD1. CDR1 and CDR2 from the germline V gene are SGHNT and YENEEA. This CDR3 spans 15 amino acids. J lost 2 bases, V lost 5 bases, and 7 bases had no gene match. CDR3: CASSARQGNTDTQYF. As DNA, the CDR3 is TGTGCCAGCAGCGCCCGACAGGGAAACACAGATACGCAGTATTTT.

The chain combines TRBV5-6 with TRBJ1-4; the D gene is possibly TRBD1 (5 bases). The ends were cut back, 4 bases at V and 0 bases at J, with 13 bases in the middle. Germline V gene lookup returns CDR1 SGHDT and CDR2 YYEEEE. The CDR3 spans 16 residues. The CDR3 reads CASSLGPGTTNEKLFF. In DNA form, the CDR3 reads TGTGCCAGCAGCCTGGGACCGGGGACAACTAATGAAAAACTGTTTTTT.

J is TRBJ1-5 and V is TRBV6-5; possible D gene TRBD1, 6 bases. CDR1 is MNHEY and CDR2 is SVGAGI in the germline V gene. With 10 bases removed from V and 1 base from J, the gap between germline ends came to 17 bases. The CDR3 extends over 15 amino acids. This CDR3 reads CATAIGTLSNQPQHF. CDR3 nucleotides: TGTGCCACGGCGATCGGGACACTGAGCAATCAGCCCCAGCATTTT.

The chain carries TRBV12-3 or TRBV12-4 and TRBJ1-1, with unresolved D. The CDR3 loop spans 12 amino acids. The V end was cut by 1 base, the J end by 8 bases, with 8 bases between. CDR3 region: CASSLGAGEAFF. CDR3 bases: TGTGCCAGCAGTTTAGGGGCGGGGGAAGCTTTCTTT.

The V gene is TRBV28, the J gene TRBJ2-7, with 9 bases identical to TRBD1. The CDR3 length is 14 residues. Germline CDR1 is MDHEN and CDR2 is SYDVKM. The CDR3 here is CEWGQGIKYYEQYF. The DNA for the CDR3 is TGTGAATGGGGACAGGGCATAAAGTACTACGAGCAGTACTTC.

This sequence joins TRBV19 and TRBJ1-5, with 7 bases lining up with TRBD1. The CDR3 has 16 residues. After removal of 2 bases from V and 2 bases from J, the junction contained 6 bases not matched to a gene. Germline loops: CDR1 LNHDA, CDR2 SQIVND (reference sequence). The CDR3 bases are TGTGCCAGTAGTATAAGTCACAGGGGTGGCAATCAGCCCCAGCATTTT. Its protein product is CASSISHRGGNQPQHF.

The chain carries TRBV19 and TRBJ1-4, with TRBD1 matching over 8 bases. The CDR3 contains 13 residues. CDR1 LNHDA and CDR2 SQIVND come from the germline V gene (reference sequence). The V and J ends lost 5 bases and 8 bases, in that order; junction bases with no gene match: 4. CDR3 sequence reads: CASSPQGAEKLFF. The DNA for the CDR3 is TGTGCCAGTAGTCCTCAGGGGGCGGAAAAACTGTTTTTT.

This chain connects TRBV5-6 to TRBJ2-3, with D possibly TRBD1 on 6 matching bases. Trimming pared 7 bases from V and 1 base from J, leaving 16 bases between. The germline gives CDR1 SGHDT, CDR2 YYEEEE. The CDR3 length is 15 residues. The CDR3 loop reads CASGREQGGTDTQYF. Written as DNA, the CDR3 is TGTGCCAGCGGACGGGAACAGGGAGGCACAGATACGCAGTATTTT.

Notes on this clone: At one end the junction does not follow the germline gene, possibly because of a read error. This chain joins TRBV10-3 and TRBJ1-6, with D unresolved. Germline-derived CDR1 and CDR2 are ENHRY and SYGVKD. The CDR3 runs to 12 residues. The CDR3 region has the DNA TGTGCCATCAGTCAAACCCCCCCGGGTCCGGGATTT. This translates into CAISQTPPGPGF.

The chain joins TRBV4-1 to TRBJ1-1; 7 bases align to TRBD1. With 2 bases clipped from V and 0 bases from J, the junction kept 9 bases outside the gene matches. Germline V gene lookup returns CDR1 MGHRA and CDR2 YSYEKL. The CDR3 length is 17 residues. The CDR3 coding sequence is TGCGCCAGCAGCCAACCAGGGGGTTTCTTCGTGAACACTGAAGCTTTCTTT. Translation: CASSQPGGFFVNTEAFF.

The rearrangement uses TRBV30 and TRBJ1-2, with 12 bases fitting TRBD1. From germline, CDR1 is GTSNPN and CDR2 SVGIG (reference sequence). The CDR3 contains 14 residues. V dropped 2 bases and J dropped 6; count of bases not matched to a gene: 4. The CDR3 spells CAWSSGTGGDGYTF. In DNA, the CDR3 is TGTGCCTGGAGTTCCGGGACAGGGGGCGATGGCTACACCTTC.

This clone was found a few times. The V gene is TRBV5-6, the J gene TRBJ1-1; D gene uncertain. Per germline, CDR1 SGHDT and CDR2 YYEEEE. This CDR3 has 12 residues. V was clipped by 1 base and J by 5 bases, with 6 bases between them. The CDR3 loop reads CASSLRSTEAFF. The CDR3 DNA follows: TGTGCCAGCAGCTTGAGGAGTACTGAAGCTTTCTTT.

This chain uses TRBV6-5 with TRBJ1-1; D perhaps matches TRBD1 (6 bases). There are 15 residues in the CDR3. Trimming shortened V by 2 bases and J by 1 base, and 11 bases separated the two germline ends. Germline V gives CDR1 MNHEY, CDR2 SVGAGI. CDR3 nucleotides: TGTGCCAGCAGTTACGGACAGTTGTCGAACACTGAAGCTTTCTTT. Translation: CASSYGQLSNTEAFF.